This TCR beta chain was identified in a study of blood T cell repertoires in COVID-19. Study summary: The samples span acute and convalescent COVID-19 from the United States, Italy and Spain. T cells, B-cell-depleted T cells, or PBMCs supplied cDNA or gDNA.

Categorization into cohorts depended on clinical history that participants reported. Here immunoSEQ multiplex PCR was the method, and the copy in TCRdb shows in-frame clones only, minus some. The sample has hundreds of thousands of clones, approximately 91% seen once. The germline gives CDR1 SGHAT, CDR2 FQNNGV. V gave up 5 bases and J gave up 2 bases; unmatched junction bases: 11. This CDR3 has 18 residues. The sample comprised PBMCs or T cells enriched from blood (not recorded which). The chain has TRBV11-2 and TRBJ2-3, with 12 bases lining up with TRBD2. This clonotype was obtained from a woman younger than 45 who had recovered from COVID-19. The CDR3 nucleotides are TGTGCCAGCAGCCGACTAGCGGGGGCCCTAGAGATCACAGATACGCAGTATTTT. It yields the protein CASSRLAGALEITDTQYF.